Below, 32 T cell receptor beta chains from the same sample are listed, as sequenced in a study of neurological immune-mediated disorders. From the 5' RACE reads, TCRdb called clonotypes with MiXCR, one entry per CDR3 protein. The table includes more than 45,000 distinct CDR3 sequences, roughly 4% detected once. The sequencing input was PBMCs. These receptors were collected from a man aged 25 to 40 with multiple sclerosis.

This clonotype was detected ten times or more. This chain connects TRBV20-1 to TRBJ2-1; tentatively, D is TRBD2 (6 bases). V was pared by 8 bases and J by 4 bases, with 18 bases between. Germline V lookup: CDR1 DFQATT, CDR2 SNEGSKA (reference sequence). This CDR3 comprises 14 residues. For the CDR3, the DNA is TGCAGTCAACAGCCGGGACTGGAATACAATGAGCAGTTCTTC. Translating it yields CSQQPGLEYNEQFF.

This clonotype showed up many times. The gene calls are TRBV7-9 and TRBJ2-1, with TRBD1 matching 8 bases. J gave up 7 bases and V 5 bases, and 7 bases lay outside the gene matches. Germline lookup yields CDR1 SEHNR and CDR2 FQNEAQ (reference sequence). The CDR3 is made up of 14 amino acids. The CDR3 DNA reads TGTGCCAGCAGCAAATACGACAGGGGAAATGAGCAGTTCTTC. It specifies CASSKYDRGNEQFF.

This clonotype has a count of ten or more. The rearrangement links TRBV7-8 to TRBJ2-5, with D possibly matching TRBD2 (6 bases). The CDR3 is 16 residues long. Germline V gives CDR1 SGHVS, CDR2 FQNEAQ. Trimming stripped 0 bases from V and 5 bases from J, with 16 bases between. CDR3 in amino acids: CASSLAPLSGYETQYF. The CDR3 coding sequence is TGTGCCAGCAGCTTAGCCCCCCTTAGCGGTTACGAGACCCAGTACTTC.

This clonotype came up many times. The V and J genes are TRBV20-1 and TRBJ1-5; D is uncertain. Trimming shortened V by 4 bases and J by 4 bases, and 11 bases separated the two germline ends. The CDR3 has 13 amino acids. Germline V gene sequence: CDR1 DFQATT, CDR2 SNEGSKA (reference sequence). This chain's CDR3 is CSANGGINQPQHF. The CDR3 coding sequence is TGCAGTGCTAATGGCGGAATAAATCAGCCCCAGCATTTT.

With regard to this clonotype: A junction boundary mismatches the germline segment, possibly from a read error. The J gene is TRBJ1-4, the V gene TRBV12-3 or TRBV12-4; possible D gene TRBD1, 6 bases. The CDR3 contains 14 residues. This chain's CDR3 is CASRGGQTNEKLFF. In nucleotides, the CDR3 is TGCGCCAGCAGGGGAGGACAGACTAATGAAAAACTGTTTTTT.

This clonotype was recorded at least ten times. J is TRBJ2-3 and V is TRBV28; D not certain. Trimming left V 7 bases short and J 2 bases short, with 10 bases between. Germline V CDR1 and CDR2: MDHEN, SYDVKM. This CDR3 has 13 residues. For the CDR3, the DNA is TGTGCCAGCAAAGTATTAACCACAGATACGCAGTATTTT. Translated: CASKVLTTDTQYF.

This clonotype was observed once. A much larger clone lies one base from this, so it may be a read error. The CDR3 DNA reads TGTGCCAGCAGTCCGGGGGGTAGGGTAAAAATTCAGTACTTC. It codes for CASSPGGRVKIQYF. The chain is built from TRBV28 and TRBJ2-4; TRBD2 matches 7 bases. The CDR3 loop spans 14 amino acids. Germline V gene sequence: CDR1 MDHEN, CDR2 SYDVKM. V gave up 5 bases and J gave up 10 bases; unmatched junction bases: 11.

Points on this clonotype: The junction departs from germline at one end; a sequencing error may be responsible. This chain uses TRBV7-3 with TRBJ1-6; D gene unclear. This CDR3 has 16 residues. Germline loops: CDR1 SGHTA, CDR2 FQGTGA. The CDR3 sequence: CASSPERGHISSPLHF. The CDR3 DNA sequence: TGTGCCAGCAGTCCTGAGAGAGGGCATATTAGTTCACCCCTACACTTT.

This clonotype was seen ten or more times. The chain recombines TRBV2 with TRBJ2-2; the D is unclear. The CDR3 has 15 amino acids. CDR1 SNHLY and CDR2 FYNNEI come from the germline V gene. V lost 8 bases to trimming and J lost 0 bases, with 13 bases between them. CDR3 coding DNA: TGTGCCAGCGAGCTGTTGGGGACGAACACCGGGGAGCTGTTTTTT. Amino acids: CASELLGTNTGELFF.

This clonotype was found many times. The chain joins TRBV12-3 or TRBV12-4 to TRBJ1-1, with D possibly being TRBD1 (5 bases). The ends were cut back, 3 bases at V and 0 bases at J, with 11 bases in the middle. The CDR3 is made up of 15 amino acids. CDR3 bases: TGTGCCAGCAGTTTCACAGGAGAGGTGAACACTGAAGCTTTCTTT. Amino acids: CASSFTGEVNTEAFF.

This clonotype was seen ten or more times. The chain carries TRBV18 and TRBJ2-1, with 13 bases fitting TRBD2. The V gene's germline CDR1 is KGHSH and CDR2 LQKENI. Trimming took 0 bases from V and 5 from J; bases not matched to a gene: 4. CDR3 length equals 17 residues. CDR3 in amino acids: CASSPPGLAGVDNEQFF. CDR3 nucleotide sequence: TGTGCCAGCTCACCACCTGGACTAGCGGGAGTAGACAATGAGCAGTTCTTC. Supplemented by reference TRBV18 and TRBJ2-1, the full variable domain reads NAGVMQNPRHLVRRRGQEARLRCSPMKGHSHVYWYRQLPEEGLKFMVYLQKENIIDESGMPKERFSAEFPKEGPSILRIQQVVRGDSAAYFCASSPPGLAGVDNEQFFGPGTRLTVL.

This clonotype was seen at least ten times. The CDR3 nucleotides read TGCAGCGTTGTCCCGACAGGGGGGTCCTACAATGAGCAGTTCTTC. Protein sequence: CSVVPTGGSYNEQFF. The rearrangement joins TRBV29-1 to TRBJ2-1, with 9 bases lining up with TRBD1. The J segment lost 1 base and the V segment lost 4 bases, leaving 5 bases of the junction unmatched. The CDR3 is made up of 15 amino acids. CDR1 is SQVTM, CDR2 ANQGSEA, per germline.

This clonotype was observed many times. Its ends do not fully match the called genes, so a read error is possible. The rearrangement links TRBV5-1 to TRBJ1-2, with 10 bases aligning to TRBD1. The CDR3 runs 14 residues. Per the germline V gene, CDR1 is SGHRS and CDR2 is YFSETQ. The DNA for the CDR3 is TGCGCCAGCAGCTTGGAAGGGACAGGGGCGGGATCGGAATTC. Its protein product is CASSLEGTGAGSEF.

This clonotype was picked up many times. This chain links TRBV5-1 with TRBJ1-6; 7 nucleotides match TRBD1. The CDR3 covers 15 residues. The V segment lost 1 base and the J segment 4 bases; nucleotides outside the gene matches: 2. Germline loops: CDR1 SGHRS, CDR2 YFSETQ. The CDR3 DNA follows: TGCGCCAGCAGCTTGACGGGACAGTATAATTCACCCCTCCACTTT. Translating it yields CASSLTGQYNSPLHF.

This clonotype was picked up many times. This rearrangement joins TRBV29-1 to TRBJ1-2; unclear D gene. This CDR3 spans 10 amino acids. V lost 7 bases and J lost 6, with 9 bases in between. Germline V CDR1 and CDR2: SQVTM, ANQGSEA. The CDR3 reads CSGGLDGYTF. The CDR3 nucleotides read TGCAGCGGAGGGCTGGATGGCTACACCTTC.

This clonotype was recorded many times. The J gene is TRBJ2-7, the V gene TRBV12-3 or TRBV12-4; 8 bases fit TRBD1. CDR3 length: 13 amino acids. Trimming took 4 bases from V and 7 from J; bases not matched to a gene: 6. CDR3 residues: CASSSYRGSEQYF. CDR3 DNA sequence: TGTGCCAGCAGTTCCTACAGGGGGTCGGAGCAGTACTTC.

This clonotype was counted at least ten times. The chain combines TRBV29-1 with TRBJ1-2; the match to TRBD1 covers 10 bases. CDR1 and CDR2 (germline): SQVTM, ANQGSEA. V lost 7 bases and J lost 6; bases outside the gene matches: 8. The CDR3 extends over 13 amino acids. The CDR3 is CSAEDRGKDGYTF. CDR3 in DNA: TGCAGCGCCGAGGACAGGGGGAAAGATGGCTACACCTTC.

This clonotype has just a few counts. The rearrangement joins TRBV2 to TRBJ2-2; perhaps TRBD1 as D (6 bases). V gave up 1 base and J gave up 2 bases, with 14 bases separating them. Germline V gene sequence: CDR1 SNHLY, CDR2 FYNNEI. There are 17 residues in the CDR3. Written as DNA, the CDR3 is TGTGCCAGCAGTGAAGGTCGGGGACACACCAACACCGGGGAGCTGTTTTTT. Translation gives CASSEGRGHTNTGELFF. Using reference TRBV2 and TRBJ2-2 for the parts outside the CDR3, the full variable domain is EPEVTQTPSHQVTQMGQEVILRCVPISNHLYFYWYRQILGQKVEFLVSFYNNEISEKSEIFDDQFSVERPDGSNFTLKIRSTKLEDSAMYFCASSEGRGHTNTGELFFGEGSRLTVL.

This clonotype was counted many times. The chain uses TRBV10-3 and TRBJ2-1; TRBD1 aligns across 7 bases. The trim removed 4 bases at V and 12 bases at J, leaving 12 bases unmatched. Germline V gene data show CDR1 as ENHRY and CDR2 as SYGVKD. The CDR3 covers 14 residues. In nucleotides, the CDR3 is TGTGCCATCAGTGGAAAAGGGGGCGACCGGGGGCAGTTCTTC. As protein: CAISGKGGDRGQFF.

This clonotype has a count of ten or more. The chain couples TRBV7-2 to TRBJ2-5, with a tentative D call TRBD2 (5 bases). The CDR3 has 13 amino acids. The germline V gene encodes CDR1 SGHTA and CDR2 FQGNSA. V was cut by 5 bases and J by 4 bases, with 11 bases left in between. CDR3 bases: TGTGCCAGCAGCCCCTTTGAGGGAGAGACCCAGTACTTC. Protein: CASSPFEGETQYF.

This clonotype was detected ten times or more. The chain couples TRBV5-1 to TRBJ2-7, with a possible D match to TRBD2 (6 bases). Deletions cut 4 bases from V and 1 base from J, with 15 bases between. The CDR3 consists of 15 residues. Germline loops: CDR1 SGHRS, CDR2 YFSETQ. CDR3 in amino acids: CASSRDTRGSYEQYF. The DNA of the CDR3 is TGCGCCAGCAGCCGAGACACCCGGGGGTCCTACGAGCAGTACTTC.

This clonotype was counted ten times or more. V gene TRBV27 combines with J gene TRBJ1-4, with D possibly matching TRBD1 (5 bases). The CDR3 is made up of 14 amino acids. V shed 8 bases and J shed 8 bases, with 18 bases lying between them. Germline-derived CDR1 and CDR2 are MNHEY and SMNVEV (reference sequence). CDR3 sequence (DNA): TGTGCCAGCGGGGCCCGGGGGAAGGAAGAAAAACTGTTTTTT. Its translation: CASGARGKEEKLFF.

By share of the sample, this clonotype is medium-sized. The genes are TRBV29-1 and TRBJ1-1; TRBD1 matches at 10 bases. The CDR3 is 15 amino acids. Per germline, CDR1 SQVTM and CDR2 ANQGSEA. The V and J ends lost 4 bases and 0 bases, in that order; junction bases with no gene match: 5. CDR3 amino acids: CSVVRTGGLNTEAFF. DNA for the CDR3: TGCAGCGTTGTTCGGACAGGGGGTTTGAACACTGAAGCTTTCTTT.

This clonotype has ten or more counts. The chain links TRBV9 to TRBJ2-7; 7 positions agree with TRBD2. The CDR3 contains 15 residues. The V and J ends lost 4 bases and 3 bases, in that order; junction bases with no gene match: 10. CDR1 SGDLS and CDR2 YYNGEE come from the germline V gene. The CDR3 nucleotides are TGTGCCAGCAGCCCGGTAGCGGGCGGTCTCTACGAGCAGTACTTC. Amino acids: CASSPVAGGLYEQYF.

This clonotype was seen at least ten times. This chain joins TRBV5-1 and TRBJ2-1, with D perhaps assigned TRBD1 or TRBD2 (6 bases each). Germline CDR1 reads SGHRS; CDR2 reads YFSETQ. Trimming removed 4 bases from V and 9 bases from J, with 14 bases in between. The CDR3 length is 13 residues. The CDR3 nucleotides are TGCGCCAGCAGCAGAAAACAGGGAGGTGAGCAGTTCTTC. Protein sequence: CASSRKQGGEQFF. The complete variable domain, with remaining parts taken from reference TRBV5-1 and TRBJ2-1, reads KAGVTQTPRYLIKTRGQQVTLSCSPISGHRSVSWYQQTPGQGLQFLFEYFSETQRNKGNFPGRFSGRQFSNSRSEMNVSTLELGDSALYLCASSRKQGGEQFFGPGTRLTVL.

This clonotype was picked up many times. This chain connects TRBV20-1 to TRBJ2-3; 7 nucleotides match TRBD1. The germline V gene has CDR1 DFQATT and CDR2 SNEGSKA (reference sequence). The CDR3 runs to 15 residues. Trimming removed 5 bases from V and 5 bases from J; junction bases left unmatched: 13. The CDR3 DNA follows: TGCAGTGCTCTAGAGCGGCAGGGGGAAAGAGATACGCAGTATTTT. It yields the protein CSALERQGERDTQYF.

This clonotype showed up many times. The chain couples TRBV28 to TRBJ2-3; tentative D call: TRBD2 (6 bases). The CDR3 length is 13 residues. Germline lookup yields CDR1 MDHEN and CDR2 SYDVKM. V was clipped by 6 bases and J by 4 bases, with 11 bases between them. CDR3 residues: CASRGGIPDTQYF. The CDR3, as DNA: TGTGCCAGCAGGGGGGGTATCCCAGATACGCAGTATTTT.

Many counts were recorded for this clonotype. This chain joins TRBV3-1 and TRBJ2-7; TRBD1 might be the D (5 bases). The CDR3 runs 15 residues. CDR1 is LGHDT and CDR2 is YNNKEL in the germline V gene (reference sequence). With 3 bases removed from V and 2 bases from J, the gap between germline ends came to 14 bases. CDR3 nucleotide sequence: TGTGCCAGCAGCCAGGGGCTAGAGAGCGCCTACGAGCAGTACTTC. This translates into CASSQGLESAYEQYF.

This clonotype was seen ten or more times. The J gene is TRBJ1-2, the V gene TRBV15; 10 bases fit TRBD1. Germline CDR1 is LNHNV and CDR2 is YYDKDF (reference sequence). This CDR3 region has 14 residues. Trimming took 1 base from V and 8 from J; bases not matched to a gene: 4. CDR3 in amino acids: CATSRGGQGLGYTF. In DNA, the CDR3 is TGTGCCACCAGCAGAGGGGGACAGGGGTTGGGCTACACCTTC.

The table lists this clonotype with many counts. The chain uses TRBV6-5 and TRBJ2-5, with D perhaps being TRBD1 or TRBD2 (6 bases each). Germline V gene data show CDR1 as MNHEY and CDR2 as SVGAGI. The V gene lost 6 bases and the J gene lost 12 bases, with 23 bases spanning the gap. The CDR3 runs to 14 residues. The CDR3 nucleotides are TGTGCCAGCAGAAAGGACGGTCCAAGGGGGGTTGAGTACTTC. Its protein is CASRKDGPRGVEYF.

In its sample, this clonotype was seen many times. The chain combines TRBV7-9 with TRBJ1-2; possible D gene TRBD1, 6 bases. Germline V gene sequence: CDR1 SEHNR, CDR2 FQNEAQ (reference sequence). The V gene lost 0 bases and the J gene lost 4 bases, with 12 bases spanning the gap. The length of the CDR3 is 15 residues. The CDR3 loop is CASSLARQDVYGYTF. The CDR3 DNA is TGTGCCAGCAGCTTAGCTCGACAGGATGTCTATGGCTACACCTTC.

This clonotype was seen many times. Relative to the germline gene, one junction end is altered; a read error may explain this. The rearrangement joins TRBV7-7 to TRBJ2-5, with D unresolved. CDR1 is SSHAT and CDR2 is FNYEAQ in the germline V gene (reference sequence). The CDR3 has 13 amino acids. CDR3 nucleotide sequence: TGTGCTAGCAGCTCGGACCTCCAAGAGACCCAGTACTTC. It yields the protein CASSSDLQETQYF.